Reported below is one TCR beta chain. Its antigen is still unknown. This sample was included in a study of T cell responses to AZD1222 COVID-19 vaccine. Sequencing used immunoSEQ multiplex PCR; TCRdb keeps in-frame clones, though not all of them. The table records 50,000 to 70,000 clones, about 91% of them present only once. Germline assignment: CDR1 SGHRS and CDR2 YFSETQ. The CDR3 is made up of 16 amino acids. V was shortened by 3 bases and J by 0 bases, with 15 bases between the two germline ends. General observations from the study: Spike-specific TCR breadth and depth grew following two AZD1222 doses. A reported finding is that nearly half of spike-specific TCRs target unmutated variant regions. Repertoires in all cases were sampled only once the peak T cell response had passed.

This sample comprised peripheral blood, obtained 28 days after the second AZD1222 dose. This chain joins TRBV5-1 and TRBJ2-5; D gene unclear. The TCR was taken from an adult who received the AZD1222 COVID-19 vaccine. CDR3: CASSSPGAEYQETQYF. The CDR3 DNA sequence: TGCGCCAGCAGCTCCCCTGGCGCCGAGTACCAAGAGACCCAGTACTTC. The whole variable domain, filled in from reference TRBV5-1 and TRBJ2-5, reads KAGVTQTPRYLIKTRGQQVTLSCSPISGHRSVSWYQQTPGQGLQFLFEYFSETQRNKGNFPGRFSGRQFSNSRSEMNVSTLELGDSALYLCASSSPGAEYQETQYFGPGTRLLVL.